This T cell receptor (beta chain) stems from a study of T cells in tumors after PD-1 blockade. Overall study context: Excluded were patients with checkpoint blockade, immunosuppressants, or radiotherapy or other anti-cancer therapy within 4 weeks. During anti-PD-1 treatment, some patients continued daily vismodegib 150 mg. Blood samples averaged around 110,000 templates (range roughly 22,000-280,000) and fewer than 40,000 unique clonotypes.

Study results and limitations: Some novel exhausted tumor clones appeared in pre-treatment blood, suggesting peripheral recruitment.

Comment on this clone: What it binds is unknown.

The germline CDR1 and CDR2 sequences are ENHRY and SYGVKD. The CDR3 spans 11 residues. V lost 11 bases and J 8 bases, leaving 12 bases between the germline ends. The data were produced by immunoSEQ multiplex PCR, yet TCRdb's version contains in-frame clones alone and is incomplete. The sample yields about 48,000 clones, roughly 80% seen once. The sequence was obtained from a human donor with basal cell carcinoma. The sample was PBMCs, taken before anti-PD-1 treatment. V and J are TRBV10-3 and TRBJ1-4; D remains unclear. CDR3 loop: CASSDREKLFF. In DNA form, the CDR3 reads TGTGCCTCATCAGACCGGGAAAAACTGTTTTTT.